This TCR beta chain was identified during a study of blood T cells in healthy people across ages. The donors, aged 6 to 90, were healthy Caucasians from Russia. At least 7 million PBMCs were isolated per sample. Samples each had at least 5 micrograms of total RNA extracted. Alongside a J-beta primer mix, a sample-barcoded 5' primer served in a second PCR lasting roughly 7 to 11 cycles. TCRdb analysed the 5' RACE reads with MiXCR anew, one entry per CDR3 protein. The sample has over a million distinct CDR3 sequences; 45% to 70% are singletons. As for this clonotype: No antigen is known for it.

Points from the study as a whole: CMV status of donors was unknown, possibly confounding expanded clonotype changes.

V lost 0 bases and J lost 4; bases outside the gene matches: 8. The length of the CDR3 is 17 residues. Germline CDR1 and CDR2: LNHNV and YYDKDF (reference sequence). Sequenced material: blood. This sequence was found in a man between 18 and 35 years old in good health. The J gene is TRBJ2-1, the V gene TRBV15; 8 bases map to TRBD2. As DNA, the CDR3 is TGTGCCACCAGCAGAGATCCGGCGGGAGGATTTTACAATGAGCAGTTCTTC. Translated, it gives CATSRDPAGGFYNEQFF.